This T cell receptor beta chain was obtained from a study of cytomegalovirus exposure and HLA in healthy donors. Findings and caveats of the study: A list of approximately 160 TCR beta chains associated with cytomegalovirus was given. An observed cluster of highly shared sequence variants was recorded as a likely sequencing artifact. Most of the CMV-associated TCR beta chains (in a later analysis) appeared to be HLA-restricted.

In its sample, this clone was seen a few times. The antigen remains unidentified. In the PCR, 60 Vbeta and 13 Jbeta primers were used. The assay was immunoSEQ multiplex PCR, and TCRdb's table has in-frame clones only and misses some. In the table there are about 140,000 clones, around 82% of which are singletons. At the time of sampling, donors were nominally healthy, though unrecorded immune exposures were likely. V shed 4 bases and J shed 6 bases, with 16 bases lying between them. The germline V gene encodes CDR1 MNHNS and CDR2 SASEGT. The CDR3 sequence is 15 residues long. The specimen sequenced was PBMCs. The V gene is TRBV6-1, the J gene TRBJ1-5; D is perhaps TRBD1 (5 bases). This sequence originates from a female donor in good health and CMV-seronegative. The CDR3 spells CASSGGGGASQPQHF. DNA for the CDR3: TGTGCCAGCAGTGGGGGAGGAGGGGCTAGTCAGCCCCAGCATTTT.